This T cell receptor (beta chain) was observed in a study of T-cell reconstitution after alpha-beta-depleted transplantation in children. Trimming at V came to 0 bases and at J to 5 bases, leaving 11 bases not matched to a gene. The germline V gene encodes CDR1 SGHNT and CDR2 YYREEE (reference sequence). This CDR3 has 17 amino acids. Unique molecular identifiers were used in preparing the TCRbeta library. One entry per CDR3 protein, called by TCRdb with MiXCR from the PCR reads. The table includes approximately 240,000 distinct CDR3 sequences, around 9.6% detected once. This TCR came from a human donor who donated a stem cell graft to a child with acute lymphoblastic leukemia. The sequencing used PBMCs from the stem cell graft donor, collected from the stem cell graft. The V gene is TRBV5-4, the J gene TRBJ2-5; 9 positions agree with TRBD2. The CDR3 sequence: CASSLGGRGGASETQYF. The CDR3, as DNA: TGTGCCAGCAGCTTGGGAGGTCGCGGGGGGGCATCTGAGACCCAGTACTTC.